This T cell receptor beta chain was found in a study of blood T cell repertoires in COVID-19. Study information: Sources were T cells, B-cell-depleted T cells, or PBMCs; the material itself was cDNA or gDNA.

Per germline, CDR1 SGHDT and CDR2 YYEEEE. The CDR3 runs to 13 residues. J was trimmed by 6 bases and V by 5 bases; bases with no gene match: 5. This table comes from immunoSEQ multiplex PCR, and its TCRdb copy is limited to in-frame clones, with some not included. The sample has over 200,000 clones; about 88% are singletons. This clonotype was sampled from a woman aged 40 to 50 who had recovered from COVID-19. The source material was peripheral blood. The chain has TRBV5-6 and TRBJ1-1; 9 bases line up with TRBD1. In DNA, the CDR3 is TGTGCCAGCAGTCGACAGGGGGTCGCTGAAGCTTTCTTT. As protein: CASSRQGVAEAFF.